Below are 7 T cell receptor beta chains sequenced from a single sample in a study of T cells in Graves' hyperthyroidism and ophthalmopathy. The source material, RNA transcripts, was used to amplify TCR beta CDR3 regions. The HTBI primer set served for first-round RT-PCR of the TCR CDR3. One entry per CDR3 protein, called by TCRdb with MiXCR from the multiplex PCR reads. Seen here are about half a million distinct CDR3 sequences, 15% to 20% observed once, and the top ten hold approximately 48%. The sequenced sample was blood. The receptors were sampled from a middle-aged man with Graves' ophthalmopathy.

Many counts were recorded for this clonotype. V is TRBV30 and J is TRBJ1-2; 8 nucleotides match TRBD1. V lost 0 bases and J lost 5; bases outside the gene matches: 8. The germline CDR1 and CDR2 sequences are GTSNPN and SVGIG (reference sequence). CDR3 length: 15 amino acids. The CDR3 DNA reads TGTGCCTGGAGTGTACGGGACAGGTGGCTTTATGGCTACACCTTC. Encoded protein: CAWSVRDRWLYGYTF.

This clonotype has at least ten counts. This chain connects TRBV20-1 to TRBJ1-2, with TRBD1 as a possible D gene (6 bases). This CDR3 contains 13 residues. Germline V gene data show CDR1 as DFQATT and CDR2 as SNEGSKA (reference sequence). The CDR3 sequence: CISSRDINYGYTF. The DNA of the CDR3 is TGCATCTCTAGCCGGGACATTAACTATGGCTACACCTTC.

In its sample, this clonotype was seen once. The rearrangement uses TRBV24-1 and TRBJ1-2, with a possible D match to TRBD1 (5 bases). V gave up 2 bases and J gave up 4 bases, with 13 bases separating them. The germline gives CDR1 KGHDR, CDR2 SFDVKD. This CDR3 has 15 residues. This CDR3 reads CATSDSRDATYGYTF. The CDR3 region has the DNA TGTGCCACCAGTGATTCCCGGGACGCCACCTATGGCTACACCTTC.

This clonotype was picked up a small number of times. The V and J genes are TRBV14 and TRBJ2-1; 9 bases agree with TRBD2. Germline trimming cut 4 bases from V and 9 bases from J; bases unmatched to any gene: 7. Germline-derived CDR1 and CDR2 are SGHDN and FVKESK. This CDR3 is 14 amino acids long. CDR3 nucleotide sequence: TGTGCCAGCAGCCTATCCCAGCGGGAGGTTGAGCAGTTCTTC. It translates to CASSLSQREVEQFF. Using reference TRBV14 and TRBJ2-1 for the parts outside the CDR3, the full variable domain is EAGVTQFPSHSVIEKGQTVTLRCDPISGHDNLYWYRRVMGKEIKFLLHFVKESKQDESGMPNNRFLAERTGGTYSTLKVQPAELEDSGVYFCASSLSQREVEQFFGPGTRLTVL.

This chain joins TRBV28 and TRBJ1-2; TRBD1 might be the D (6 bases). The length of the CDR3 is 14 residues. Germline V gene sequence: CDR1 MDHEN, CDR2 SYDVKM. V was cut by 6 bases and J by 3 bases, with 14 bases left in between. CDR3 sequence (DNA): TGTGCCAGCAGAGGGGGTGGGGGCTACTATGGCTACACCTTC. Encoded protein: CASRGGGGYYGYTF.

Note on this clonotype: Being one base from a much bigger clone, this may be a read error. This sequence joins TRBV3-1 and TRBJ1-5; perhaps TRBD1 as D (6 bases). From germline, CDR1 is LGHDT and CDR2 YNNKEL (reference sequence). The CDR3 has 14 residues. This chain's CDR3 is CASSPRGRNPPQHF. The CDR3 DNA is TGTGCCAGCAGCCCCAGGGGACGCAATCCGCCCCAGCATTTT.

This clonotype was seen only a few times. The chain recombines TRBV6-1 with TRBJ1-4; D gene ambiguous. CDR1 MNHNS and CDR2 SASEGT come from the germline V gene. The ends were cut back, 6 bases at V and 4 bases at J, with 12 bases in the middle. The CDR3 length is 14 residues. CDR3 sequence (DNA): TGTGCCAGCAGAATGGGGTTCGGTAATGAAAAACTGTTTTTT. Its translation is CASRMGFGNEKLFF.